This paragraph reports one T cell receptor beta chain. Its cognate antigen is unknown. Sequencing of each sample assayed roughly 100,000 TCR templates. The protocol was immunoSEQ multiplex PCR, while the TCRdb copy is restricted to in-frame clones and leaves out a portion. Among some 100,000 clones listed, around 90% were seen once. The germline CDR1 and CDR2 sequences are MNHNS and SASEGT. The V and J ends lost 9 bases and 0 bases respectively, with 12 bases between them. The CDR3 covers 14 residues. The data belong to a study of siplizumab effects on memory and regulatory T cells. Overall study results and limits: Sequences below about 10^-5 frequency were poorly captured, and few alloreactive clones mapped to unstimulated subsets. Most proliferating CD4+ or CD8+ clones, roughly 75-96%, had no naive or memory assignment. Naive T cells looked more diverse than memory cells and looked like major alloresponse contributors.

The TCR sequence derives from a human donor in good health. The material sequenced was Tregs sorted from blood. The chain has TRBV6-1 and TRBJ1-3; D call uncertain. CDR3 DNA sequence: TGTGCCAGTACCGGTGGGTTCTCTGGAAACACCATATATTTT. Its protein is CASTGGFSGNTIYF.